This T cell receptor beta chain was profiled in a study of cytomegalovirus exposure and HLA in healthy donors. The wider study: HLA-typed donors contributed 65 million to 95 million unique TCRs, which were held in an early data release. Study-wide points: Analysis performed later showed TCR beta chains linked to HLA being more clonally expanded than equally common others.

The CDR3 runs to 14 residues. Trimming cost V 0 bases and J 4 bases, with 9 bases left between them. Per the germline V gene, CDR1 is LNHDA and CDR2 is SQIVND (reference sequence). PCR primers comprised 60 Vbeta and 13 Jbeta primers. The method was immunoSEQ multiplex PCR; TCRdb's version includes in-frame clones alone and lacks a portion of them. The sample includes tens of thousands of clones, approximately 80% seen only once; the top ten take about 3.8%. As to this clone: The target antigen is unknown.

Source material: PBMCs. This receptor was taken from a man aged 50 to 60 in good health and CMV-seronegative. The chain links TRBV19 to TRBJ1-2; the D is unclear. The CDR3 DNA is TGTGCCAGTAGTATAGAAAACAGTCTCTATGGCTACACCTTC. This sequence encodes CASSIENSLYGYTF.